Following are 22 T cell receptor beta chains from one sample sequenced in a study of blood T cells in healthy people across ages. Through a sample-barcoded 5' primer and a J-beta primer mix, a second PCR was run for roughly 7 to 11 cycles. Using its own MiXCR run on the 5' RACE reads, TCRdb lists one record per CDR3 protein. This sample has 1.5 million to 2 million distinct CDR3 sequences; around 50% occur once, and the top ten carry around 2.1%. Sequenced: blood. Every receptor here comes from a woman in her thirties or forties in good health.

This clonotype turned up a few times. This chain uses TRBV7-9 with TRBJ2-5, with 10 bases that match TRBD1. Trimming removed 4 bases from V and 5 bases from J; junction bases left unmatched: 16. Germline V lookup: CDR1 SEHNR, CDR2 FQNEAQ (reference sequence). The CDR3 covers 18 residues. The CDR3 sequence: CASSSGPGQGGSRETQYF. The CDR3 DNA is TGTGCCAGCAGCTCCGGCCCTGGACAGGGGGGTTCAAGGGAGACCCAGTACTTC.

This clonotype came up once. This chain joins TRBV7-9 and TRBJ2-3, with 12 bases identical to TRBD2. CDR1 and CDR2 from the germline V gene are SEHNR and FQNEAQ (reference sequence). The V and J ends lost 4 bases and 9 bases, in that order; junction bases with no gene match: 17. This CDR3 is 18 amino acids long. The CDR3 region has the DNA TGTGCCAGCAGCTCACCCGGACTAGCGGGGCCCGGGGCGTACACGCAGTATTTT. This sequence encodes CASSSPGLAGPGAYTQYF.

This rearrangement joins TRBV5-1 to TRBJ2-7; 10 positions match TRBD2. The CDR3 runs to 14 residues. Unmatched junction bases numbered 7, after V lost 4 bases and J lost 6 bases. Germline assignment: CDR1 SGHRS and CDR2 YFSETQ. CDR3 protein: CASSTGGLASEQYF. The CDR3 DNA is TGCGCCAGCAGCACAGGGGGACTAGCGAGCGAGCAGTACTTC. Full variable domain (rest looked up from reference TRBV5-1 and TRBJ2-7): KAGVTQTPRYLIKTRGQQVTLSCSPISGHRSVSWYQQTPGQGLQFLFEYFSETQRNKGNFPGRFSGRQFSNSRSEMNVSTLELGDSALYLCASSTGGLASEQYFGPGTRLTVT.

J is TRBJ2-1 and V is TRBV4-1; 11 bases are shared with TRBD1. The V gene end was trimmed by 5 bases and the J gene end by 9 bases; junction bases not matched to a gene: 9. The CDR3 runs to 15 residues. Germline V gene data show CDR1 as MGHRA and CDR2 as YSYEKL. For the CDR3, the DNA is TGCGCCAGCAGCTACCGGGACAGGGGGATCGGTGAGCAGTTCTTC. Translated: CASSYRDRGIGEQFF.

The chain carries TRBV20-1 and TRBJ2-1; D perhaps matches TRBD2 (6 bases). The CDR3 runs 13 residues. Per the germline V gene, CDR1 is DFQATT and CDR2 is SNEGSKA (reference sequence). V was pared by 5 bases and J by 6 bases, with 14 bases between. CDR3 amino acids: CSAVLAGFNEQFF. CDR3 nucleotides: TGCAGTGCTGTCCTGGCGGGGTTCAATGAGCAGTTCTTC.

This clonotype came up many times. Since a much larger clone is just one base distant, this may be a read error. The J gene is TRBJ2-7, the V gene TRBV28, with D uncertain. The CDR3 spans 13 residues. V was clipped by 4 bases and J by 4 bases, with 11 bases between them. CDR1 and CDR2 (germline): MDHEN, SYDVKM. The CDR3 nucleotides are TGTGCCAGCAGTTGGGATCTCTCGTACGAGCAGTACTTC. As protein: CASSWDLSYEQYF. Looking up the rest from reference TRBV28 and TRBJ2-7 gives the full variable domain: DVKVTQSSRYLVKRTGEKVFLECVQDMDHENMFWYRQDPGLGLRLIYFSYDVKMKEKGDIPEGYSVSREKKERFSLILESASTNQTSMYLCASSWDLSYEQYFGPGTRLTVT.

This chain uses TRBV7-2 with TRBJ1-6; 9 bases are shared with TRBD1. V was clipped by 5 bases and J by 7 bases; unmatched bases: 9. Germline CDR1 and CDR2: SGHTA and FQGNSA. The CDR3 loop spans 16 amino acids. Here the CDR3 reads CASSPLTGGRNSPLHF. The CDR3 region has the DNA TGTGCCAGCAGCCCGCTGACAGGGGGTAGGAATTCACCCCTCCACTTT. Full variable domain (rest looked up from reference TRBV7-2 and TRBJ1-6): GAGVSQSPSNKVTEKGKDVELRCDPISGHTALYWYRQSLGQGLEFLIYFQGNSAPDKSGLPSDRFSAERTGGSVSTLTIQRTQQEDSAVYLCASSPLTGGRNSPLHFGNGTRLTVT.

The chain carries TRBV7-2 and TRBJ2-5, with TRBD1 identical over 9 bases. Germline loops: CDR1 SGHTA, CDR2 FQGNSA. The CDR3 has 15 amino acids. The J segment lost 7 bases and the V segment lost 5 bases, leaving 11 bases of the junction unmatched. The CDR3: CASSLDGTGWGTQYF. For the CDR3, the DNA is TGTGCCAGCAGCCTAGACGGGACAGGGTGGGGGACCCAGTACTTC.

The sample holds a few counts of this clonotype. The CDR3: CASSFSRGTAPYGYTF. Written as DNA, the CDR3 is TGTGCCAGCAGTTTTTCTCGGGGGACAGCACCCTATGGCTACACCTTC. The V and J genes are TRBV12-3 or TRBV12-4 and TRBJ1-2; 7 nucleotides align to TRBD1. The CDR3 has 16 amino acids. The J segment lost 4 bases and the V segment lost 3 bases, leaving 11 bases of the junction unmatched.

The chain is built from TRBV20-1 and TRBJ2-5, with 9 bases fitting TRBD2. This CDR3 has 14 amino acids. Germline V gene data show CDR1 as DFQATT and CDR2 as SNEGSKA (reference sequence). Trimming at V came to 2 bases and at J to 10 bases, leaving 11 bases not matched to a gene. The DNA of the CDR3 is TGCAGTGCTAGACTAGCGGGGAGGCCCGGGAGCCAGTACTTC. Protein: CSARLAGRPGSQYF.

Only a few counts were recorded for this clonotype. V usage is TRBV6-2 or TRBV6-3 and J usage is TRBJ2-5; D remains ambiguous. CDR3 length: 13 residues. Germline CDR1 and CDR2: MNHEY and SVGEGT. Deletions cut 6 bases from V and 4 bases from J, with 12 bases between. The DNA for the CDR3 is TGTGCCAGCAGATCATATTCGCCAGAGACCCAGTACTTC. Translated, it gives CASRSYSPETQYF.

The chain carries TRBV7-2 and TRBJ2-5; 14 bases are a match to TRBD2. This CDR3 has 16 residues. Germline V gene data show CDR1 as SGHTA and CDR2 as FQGNSA. After removal of 0 bases from V and 5 bases from J, the junction contained 2 bases not matched to a gene. CDR3 sequence: CASSLAGTSGGETQYF. CDR3 sequence (DNA): TGTGCCAGCAGCTTAGCCGGGACTAGCGGGGGTGAGACCCAGTACTTC. Supplemented by reference TRBV7-2 and TRBJ2-5, the full variable domain reads GAGVSQSPSNKVTEKGKDVELRCDPISGHTALYWYRQSLGQGLEFLIYFQGNSAPDKSGLPSDRFSAERTGGSVSTLTIQRTQQEDSAVYLCASSLAGTSGGETQYFGPGTRLLVL.

The rearrangement uses TRBV12-3 or TRBV12-4 and TRBJ1-5; TRBD1 might be the D (6 bases). This CDR3 has 16 amino acids. V dropped 2 bases and J dropped 1 base, with 12 bases sitting between them. The DNA for the CDR3 is TGTGCCAGCAGTTTAAGGGGGGCGGTCAGCAATCAGCCCCAGCATTTT. As protein: CASSLRGAVSNQPQHF.

CDR3 residues: CASSFLPAGPQETQYF. The CDR3 region has the DNA TGTGCCAGCAGTTTTCTCCCAGCGGGTCCCCAAGAGACCCAGTACTTC. The chain recombines TRBV27 with TRBJ2-5; tentative D call: TRBD2 (6 bases). There are 16 residues in the CDR3. Trimming removed 3 bases from V and 1 base from J, with 15 bases in between. Germline assignment: CDR1 MNHEY and CDR2 SMNVEV (reference sequence).

The V gene is TRBV2, the J gene TRBJ2-7; TRBD1 agrees at 9 bases. Germline trimming cut 7 bases from V and 3 bases from J; bases unmatched to any gene: 4. Per germline, CDR1 SNHLY and CDR2 FYNNEI. The CDR3 loop spans 13 amino acids. This CDR3 reads CASKRDRDYEQYF. The CDR3 DNA sequence: TGTGCCAGCAAGAGGGACAGGGACTACGAGCAGTACTTC.

This clonotype was found a few times. The rearrangement joins TRBV20-1 to TRBJ2-7; the D gene is possibly TRBD1 (5 bases). CDR3 length: 13 amino acids. Germline V gives CDR1 DFQATT, CDR2 SNEGSKA (reference sequence). V gave up 5 bases and J gave up 3 bases, with 14 bases separating them. In nucleotides, the CDR3 is TGCAGTGCTGAAACGGACATCAGCTACGAGCAGTACTTC. Protein: CSAETDISYEQYF.

This clonotype has just a few counts. V usage is TRBV7-9 and J usage is TRBJ2-1; the D gene is possibly TRBD2 (6 bases). CDR1 is SEHNR, CDR2 FQNEAQ, per germline (reference sequence). This CDR3 spans 13 amino acids. Between the trimmed V and J ends, which lost 8 bases and 6 bases, there was a span of 14 bases. In DNA, the CDR3 is TGTGCCAGCGGCGGGACTCCTCTCAATGAGCAGTTCTTC. Protein product: CASGGTPLNEQFF.

The chain couples TRBV11-2 to TRBJ1-4, with D uncertain. The CDR3 runs to 12 residues. Germline values: CDR1 SGHAT, CDR2 FQNNGV. Trimming removed 8 bases at V and 9 bases at J, with 13 bases between. The CDR3 region is CASQQRAQKLFF. For the CDR3, the DNA is TGTGCCAGCCAGCAACGGGCTCAAAAACTGTTTTTT.

Of note for this clonotype: The junction differs from germline at one of its ends, possibly a read error. The rearrangement joins TRBV20-1 to TRBJ1-2; D is ambiguous. Germline assignment: CDR1 DFQATT and CDR2 SNEGSKA (reference sequence). The CDR3 is made up of 9 amino acids. The CDR3, as DNA: TGTCAGTTAGGTTATGGCTACACCTTC. Translated: CQLGYGYTF.

The chain is built from TRBV6-4 and TRBJ2-3, with 8 nucleotides matching TRBD1. Per germline, CDR1 MRHNA and CDR2 SNTAGT. The CDR3 runs 15 residues. With 6 bases clipped from V and 3 bases from J, the junction kept 8 bases outside the gene matches. The CDR3 here is CASRRTGLGTDTQYF. Here the CDR3 DNA reads TGTGCCAGCAGGCGGACAGGGTTGGGAACAGATACGCAGTATTTT.

This clonotype was detected a few times. The V call is TRBV7-6, the J call TRBJ2-4; maybe TRBD2 (6 bases). TRBJ2-7 matches the DNA end more closely, so the J call is doubtful. CDR1 is SGHVS and CDR2 is FNYEAQ in the germline V gene. The CDR3 consists of 15 residues. The DNA for the CDR3 is TGTGCCAGCAGCTTAGCCGGGACTGGGACCAGCGAGCAGTACTTC. Its translation is CASSLAGTGTSEQYF.

This chain joins TRBV7-2 and TRBJ2-6, with no clear D. The CDR3 contains 14 residues. CDR1 and CDR2 (germline): SGHTA, FQGNSA. Trimming removed 8 bases at V and 0 bases at J, with 8 bases between. The CDR3 DNA sequence: TGTGCCAGCGACCGCGACTCTGGGGCCAACGTCCTGACTTTC. It is translated as CASDRDSGANVLTF.